Sequencing of this T cell receptor (beta chain) was carried out in a study of blood T cell repertoires in COVID-19. This table comes from immunoSEQ multiplex PCR, and its TCRdb copy is limited to in-frame clones, with some not included. The table records around 130,000 clones, under 90% of them present only once. The material sequenced was PBMCs or T cells enriched from blood (not recorded which). The sequence derives from a man in his forties with acute COVID-19.

The CDR3 loop is CASSQDRNSPLHF. CDR3 bases: TGTGCCAGCAGCCAGGACAGGAATTCACCCCTCCACTTT. The J gene is TRBJ1-6, the V gene TRBV3-1 (or the pseudogene TRBV3-2); 7 bases agree with TRBD1. This CDR3 contains 13 residues. CDR1 LGHDT and CDR2 YNNKEL come from the germline V gene (reference sequence). V lost 3 bases, J lost 7 bases, and 0 bases stayed unmatched.